The present T cell receptor beta chain was sequenced within a study of blood T cells in healthy people across ages. Sample-barcoded 5' priming and a J-beta primer mix drove a second PCR of about 6 to 12 cycles. Sequencing of every sample gave 2.5 million or more CDR3-containing paired-end reads. TCRdb analysed the 5' RACE reads with MiXCR anew, one entry per CDR3 protein. The sample holds approximately 2,000,000 distinct CDR3 sequences, about two fifths seen once. Germline V CDR1 and CDR2: SGHDT, YYEEEE. Including both end residues, the CDR3 is 11 amino acids long. In this sample, this clonotype turned up a few times. The limits of the CDR3 on the DNA are not certain, so only TCRdb's listed CDR3 is given.

The source of this sequence is a human donor in good health. The rearrangement joins TRBV5-6 to TRBJ2-1. The sample comprised blood. The CDR3: CASILGPTQFF.